These T cell receptor beta chains were read from a single sample in a study of ipilimumab plus nivolumab after autologous stem cell transplantation. Repertoires were generated with immunoSEQ multiplex PCR, while TCRdb's copy carries only in-frame clones and drops some. The sample holds fewer than 85,000 clones, 75% to 85% seen once. The sample here was PBMCs, taken in a trial of ipilimumab plus nivolumab as post-transplant consolidation. The receptors derive from a male donor with diffuse large B-cell lymphoma. Both conserved end residues are part of each CDR3. Fields, in order: clone size, V gene, D gene, J gene, CDR3 protein, CDR3 DNA. D genes are given only for firm matches. Clone size is shown for a subset of rows, as once, few, many or a class of expanded clone.

clone size: NA; V gene: TRBV27; D gene: NA; J gene: TRBJ1-5; CDR3 protein: CASSFVNQPQHF; CDR3 DNA: TGTGCCAGCAGCTTCGTAAATCAGCCCCAGCATTTT
clone size: NA; V gene: TRBV7-2; D gene: NA; J gene: TRBJ1-4; CDR3 protein: CASSLGTSRLVGEKLFF; CDR3 DNA: TGTGCCAGCAGCTTAGGCACATCCAGACTCGTGGGTGAAAAACTGTTTTTT
clone size: NA; V gene: TRBV2; D gene: NA; J gene: TRBJ2-5; CDR3 protein: CASSETAVGQETQYF; CDR3 DNA: TGTGCCAGCAGTGAAACAGCCGTTGGCCAAGAGACCCAGTACTTC
clone size: NA; V gene: TRBV7-8; D gene: TRBD1; J gene: TRBJ2-3; CDR3 protein: CASSLAWTGWGNPTDTQYF; CDR3 DNA: TGTGCCAGCAGCTTAGCTTGGACAGGGTGGGGGAACCCCACAGATACGCAGTATTTT
clone size: NA; V gene: TRBV18; D gene: TRBD1; J gene: TRBJ1-2; CDR3 protein: CASSGAEGAYYGYTF; CDR3 DNA: TGTGCCAGCTCGGGAGCGGAGGGGGCATACTATGGCTACACCTTC
clone size: NA; V gene: TRBV6-5; D gene: NA; J gene: TRBJ1-2; CDR3 protein: CASRDSPEGYTF; CDR3 DNA: TGTGCCAGCAGGGACAGCCCGGAGGGCTACACCTTC
clone size: NA; V gene: TRBV6-1; D gene: NA; J gene: TRBJ2-3; CDR3 protein: CASSEVGGSTDTQYF; CDR3 DNA: TGTGCCAGCAGTGAAGTAGGCGGCAGCACAGATACGCAGTATTTT
clone size: NA; V gene: TRBV7-6; D gene: TRBD1; J gene: TRBJ2-1; CDR3 protein: CASSLRGTGIDEQFF; CDR3 DNA: TGTGCCAGCAGCTTAAGGGGGACAGGGATTGATGAGCAGTTCTTC
clone size: NA; V gene: TRBV4-2; D gene: NA; J gene: TRBJ1-4; CDR3 protein: CASSQEGRQQKLFF; CDR3 DNA: TGTGCCAGCAGCCAAGAAGGGCGACAGCAGAAACTGTTTTTT
clone size: NA; V gene: TRBV18; D gene: NA; J gene: TRBJ2-5; CDR3 protein: CASSPTPIGTKETQYF; CDR3 DNA: TGTGCCAGCTCACCAACACCGATCGGGACGAAAGAGACCCAGTACTTC
clone size: NA; V gene: TRBV18; D gene: TRBD1; J gene: TRBJ1-5; CDR3 protein: CASSADRVRNQPQHF; CDR3 DNA: TGTGCCAGCTCAGCAGACAGGGTTCGCAATCAGCCCCAGCATTTT
clone size: NA; V gene: TRBV6-1; D gene: NA; J gene: TRBJ1-1; CDR3 protein: CASTGQKNTEAFF; CDR3 DNA: TGTGCCAGCACGGGGCAGAAGAACACTGAAGCTTTCTTT
clone size: NA; V gene: TRBV6-5; D gene: NA; J gene: TRBJ2-1; CDR3 protein: CASSLNLGTYNEQFF; CDR3 DNA: TGTGCCAGCAGTCTTAACCTCGGAACCTACAATGAGCAGTTCTTC
clone size: once; V gene: TRBV7-2; D gene: NA; J gene: TRBJ2-2; CDR3 protein: CASSYVHTGELFF; CDR3 DNA: TGTGCCAGCAGCTACGTACACACCGGGGAGCTGTTTTTT
clone size: NA; V gene: TRBV7-2; D gene: TRBD2; J gene: TRBJ2-5; CDR3 protein: CASSFRLAGGLETQYF; CDR3 DNA: TGTGCCAGCAGCTTCAGACTAGCGGGGGGGTTAGAGACCCAGTACTTC
clone size: NA; V gene: TRBV18; D gene: NA; J gene: TRBJ2-3; CDR3 protein: CASTIRRDTDTQYF; CDR3 DNA: TGTGCCAGCACCATACGGAGGGACACAGATACGCAGTATTTT
clone size: NA; V gene: TRBV20-1; D gene: NA; J gene: TRBJ1-2; CDR3 protein: CSFPMDGGYTF; CDR3 DNA: TGCAGCTTCCCAATGGACGGTGGCTACACCTTC
clone size: NA; V gene: TRBV19; D gene: NA; J gene: TRBJ2-7; CDR3 protein: CASSIAPVSEQYF; CDR3 DNA: TGTGCCAGTAGTATAGCCCCTGTCTCCGAGCAGTACTTC
clone size: NA; V gene: TRBV2; D gene: TRBD1; J gene: TRBJ2-6; CDR3 protein: CASRGDRGPGANVLTF; CDR3 DNA: TGTGCCAGCAGGGGGGACAGGGGACCCGGGGCCAACGTCCTGACTTTC
clone size: NA; V gene: TRBV7-9; D gene: TRBD1; J gene: TRBJ2-2; CDR3 protein: CASSLRPGGDTGELFF; CDR3 DNA: TGTGCCAGCAGCTTGAGGCCAGGGGGCGACACCGGGGAGCTGTTTTTT
clone size: NA; V gene: TRBV10-3; D gene: TRBD2; J gene: TRBJ2-3; CDR3 protein: CAIREDWTSGGADTQYF; CDR3 DNA: TGTGCCATCAGGGAGGACTGGACTAGCGGGGGCGCAGATACGCAGTATTTT
clone size: NA; V gene: TRBV4-1; D gene: TRBD1; J gene: TRBJ1-2; CDR3 protein: CASSQVFGTGAFYGYTF; CDR3 DNA: TGCGCCAGCAGCCAAGTTTTCGGGACAGGGGCTTTCTATGGCTACACCTTC
clone size: once; V gene: TRBV4-2; D gene: TRBD1; J gene: TRBJ1-4; CDR3 protein: CASSPQGTGRMLEKLFF; CDR3 DNA: TGTGCCAGCAGCCCCCAGGGGACAGGGCGAATGCTTGAAAAACTGTTTTTT
clone size: NA; V gene: TRBV11-1; D gene: NA; J gene: TRBJ2-7; CDR3 protein: CASSFSRDYEQYF; CDR3 DNA: TGTGCCAGCAGCTTCTCTCGGGACTACGAGCAGTACTTC
clone size: NA; V gene: TRBV4-3; D gene: NA; J gene: TRBJ1-2; CDR3 protein: CASSQESGWANYGYTF; CDR3 DNA: TGCGCCAGCAGCCAGGAATCAGGTTGGGCTAACTATGGCTACACCTTC
clone size: NA; V gene: TRBV18; D gene: NA; J gene: TRBJ2-7; CDR3 protein: CASSPLGGPYEQYF; CDR3 DNA: TGTGCCAGCTCACCCCTTGGGGGCCCCTACGAGCAGTACTTC
clone size: NA; V gene: TRBV2; D gene: TRBD2; J gene: TRBJ2-7; CDR3 protein: CASSELVLAEKHYEQYF; CDR3 DNA: TGTGCCAGCAGTGAACTAGTCCTAGCGGAGAAGCACTACGAGCAGTACTTC
clone size: NA; V gene: TRBV6-6; D gene: TRBD1; J gene: TRBJ1-3; CDR3 protein: CASTFGQGSSGNTIYF; CDR3 DNA: TGTGCCAGCACCTTCGGACAGGGGAGCTCTGGAAACACCATATATTTT
clone size: NA; V gene: TRBV9; D gene: NA; J gene: TRBJ2-1; CDR3 protein: CASSSRGDPGEQFF; CDR3 DNA: TGTGCCAGCAGCTCAAGGGGGGACCCGGGTGAGCAGTTCTTC
clone size: NA; V gene: TRBV12-5; D gene: NA; J gene: TRBJ1-5; CDR3 protein: CASGLVLDGRGQPQHF; CDR3 DNA: TGTGCTAGTGGTTTGGTCCTGGACGGCAGGGGTCAGCCCCAGCATTTT
clone size: NA; V gene: TRBV6-1; D gene: TRBD2; J gene: TRBJ2-3; CDR3 protein: CASRLAESTDTQYF; CDR3 DNA: TGTGCCAGCAGGCTAGCGGAATCCACAGATACGCAGTATTTT
clone size: NA; V gene: TRBV7-2; D gene: NA; J gene: TRBJ2-3; CDR3 protein: CASSLARDTQYF; CDR3 DNA: TGTGCCAGCAGCTTAGCCCGAGATACGCAGTATTTT
clone size: NA; V gene: TRBV7-3; D gene: NA; J gene: TRBJ2-3; CDR3 protein: CASSFADADTQYF; CDR3 DNA: TGTGCCAGCAGCTTCGCGGACGCAGATACGCAGTATTTT
clone size: NA; V gene: TRBV30; D gene: NA; J gene: TRBJ2-6; CDR3 protein: CAWSVPTSGANVLTF; CDR3 DNA: TGTGCCTGGAGTGTACCAACTTCTGGGGCCAACGTCCTGACTTTC
clone size: NA; V gene: TRBV5-6; D gene: TRBD1; J gene: TRBJ1-5; CDR3 protein: CASSVWGSRGSQHF; CDR3 DNA: TGTGCCAGCAGCGTCTGGGGGTCCAGGGGGTCCCAGCATTTT
clone size: NA; V gene: TRBV6-5; D gene: NA; J gene: TRBJ2-3; CDR3 protein: CASSYNMVGDTQYF; CDR3 DNA: TGTGCCAGCAGTTACAATATGGTGGGGGATACGCAGTATTTT
clone size: NA; V gene: TRBV9; D gene: NA; J gene: TRBJ2-6; CDR3 protein: CASSVSGANVLTF; CDR3 DNA: TGTGCCAGCAGCGTAAGTGGGGCCAACGTCCTGACTTTC
clone size: NA; V gene: TRBV18; D gene: TRBD1; J gene: TRBJ2-2; CDR3 protein: CASSPRQGDTGELFF; CDR3 DNA: TGTGCCAGCTCACCAAGGCAGGGGGACACCGGGGAGCTGTTTTTT
clone size: NA; V gene: TRBV25-1; D gene: NA; J gene: TRBJ2-3; CDR3 protein: CASNQQGKEDTQYF; CDR3 DNA: TGTGCCAGCAACCAACAGGGAAAAGAGGATACGCAGTATTTT
clone size: NA; V gene: TRBV30; D gene: NA; J gene: TRBJ2-3; CDR3 protein: CAWSMAVTTDTQYF; CDR3 DNA: TGTGCCTGGAGTATGGCAGTAACCACAGATACGCAGTATTTT
clone size: NA; V gene: TRBV14; D gene: NA; J gene: TRBJ2-7; CDR3 protein: CASSLSLVEQYF; CDR3 DNA: TGTGCCAGCAGCCTTTCCTTGGTCGAGCAGTACTTC
clone size: NA; V gene: TRBV9; D gene: NA; J gene: TRBJ2-1; CDR3 protein: CASSVDIGNEQFF; CDR3 DNA: TGTGCCAGCAGCGTAGATATTGGGAATGAGCAGTTCTTC
clone size: NA; V gene: TRBV5-1; D gene: NA; J gene: TRBJ1-3; CDR3 protein: CASSLGHPGNTIYF; CDR3 DNA: TGCGCCAGCAGCTTGGGTCATCCTGGAAACACCATATATTTT
clone size: NA; V gene: TRBV5-4; D gene: NA; J gene: TRBJ2-2; CDR3 protein: CASKPDTSTGELFF; CDR3 DNA: TGTGCCAGCAAGCCGGACACCTCCACCGGGGAGCTGTTTTTT
clone size: NA; V gene: TRBV11-2; D gene: TRBD2; J gene: TRBJ2-1; CDR3 protein: CASSSTSGGSYNEQFF; CDR3 DNA: TGTGCCAGCAGTTCGACTAGCGGGGGGTCTTACAATGAGCAGTTCTTC
clone size: NA; V gene: TRBV5-1; D gene: NA; J gene: TRBJ2-5; CDR3 protein: CASSPRPRDGETQYF; CDR3 DNA: TGCGCCAGCAGCCCGAGGCCCCGGGACGGGGAGACCCAGTACTTC
clone size: few; V gene: TRBV19; D gene: TRBD1; J gene: TRBJ1-5; CDR3 protein: CATHNGQGGQPQHF; CDR3 DNA: TGTGCCACACATAATGGACAGGGAGGACAGCCCCAGCATTTT
clone size: NA; V gene: TRBV5-1; D gene: TRBD2; J gene: TRBJ2-3; CDR3 protein: CASSLGTSGSTDTQYF; CDR3 DNA: TGCGCCAGCAGCTTGGGGACTAGCGGAAGCACAGATACGCAGTATTTT
clone size: NA; V gene: TRBV19; D gene: TRBD1; J gene: TRBJ1-2; CDR3 protein: CASSFATGGYYGYTF; CDR3 DNA: TGTGCCAGTAGTTTCGCAACAGGGGGCTACTATGGCTACACCTTC
clone size: few; V gene: TRBV7-2; D gene: NA; J gene: TRBJ2-5; CDR3 protein: CASSLGPGAGQETQYF; CDR3 DNA: TGTGCCAGCAGCTTAGGTCCGGGGGCTGGCCAAGAGACCCAGTACTTC
clone size: NA; V gene: TRBV5-4; D gene: TRBD2; J gene: TRBJ2-1; CDR3 protein: CASSSRLAGYNEQFF; CDR3 DNA: TGTGCCAGCAGCTCCCGACTAGCGGGCTACAATGAGCAGTTCTTC
clone size: NA; V gene: TRBV25-1; D gene: NA; J gene: TRBJ1-1; CDR3 protein: CASSGSVFYAEAFF; CDR3 DNA: TGTGCCAGCAGTGGCTCAGTCTTCTACGCTGAAGCTTTCTTT